The clone carrying this T cell receptor beta chain was recorded a few times. The sample is drawn from a study of T-cell reconstitution after alpha-beta-depleted transplantation in children. After removal of 0 bases from V and 0 bases from J, the junction contained 7 bases not matched to a gene. The CDR3 totals 16 residues. The germline V gene has CDR1 SQVTM and CDR2 ANQGSEA. A TCRbeta library incorporating unique molecular identifiers was prepared. MiXCR, applied by TCRdb to the PCR reads, yields one record per CDR3 protein. The table records around 250,000 distinct CDR3 sequences, more than 20% of them present only once.

The sample consisted of PBMCs, taken before TCRalphabeta/CD19-depleted stem cell transplant. The receptor was isolated from a girl aged 2-10 years with Fanconi anemia, due to receive a stem cell transplant. V usage is TRBV29-1 and J usage is TRBJ2-7, with 8 bases lining up with TRBD1. CDR3 DNA: TGCAGCGTTGAAGAAGAGGGACAGGTGAGCTCCTACGAGCAGTACTTC. Translation: CSVEEEGQVSSYEQYF.